Presented here are 30 T cell receptor beta chains from one specimen sequenced in a study of blood T cell repertoires in COVID-19. Assay used: immunoSEQ multiplex PCR; TCRdb lists only in-frame clones, some missing. Altogether about 310,000 clones are present, roughly 87% being singletons, with the ten largest covering around 2.1%. Sequencing used peripheral blood. The receptors originated from a man younger than 35 with active or convalescent COVID-19.

The chain has TRBV6-2 or TRBV6-3 and TRBJ2-7, with a weak D call TRBD1 (6 bases). Germline lookup yields CDR1 MNHEY and CDR2 SVGEGT. The CDR3 is 13 residues long. V was trimmed by 7 bases and J by 4 bases, leaving 14 bases between them. The CDR3 protein is CASTPAGQYEQYF. In DNA, the CDR3 is TGTGCCAGCACCCCCGCAGGACAGTACGAGCAGTACTTC.

The chain uses TRBV5-1 and TRBJ2-1, with 11 bases matching TRBD2. The CDR3 contains 15 residues. The J segment lost 4 bases and the V segment lost 7 bases, leaving 7 bases of the junction unmatched. Germline V gene lookup returns CDR1 SGHRS and CDR2 YFSETQ. The CDR3 sequence is CASGGLAGGYNEQFF. As DNA, the CDR3 is TGCGCCAGCGGCGGGCTAGCGGGAGGTTACAATGAGCAGTTCTTC. Variable domain in full (rest from reference TRBV5-1 and TRBJ2-1): KAGVTQTPRYLIKTRGQQVTLSCSPISGHRSVSWYQQTPGQGLQFLFEYFSETQRNKGNFPGRFSGRQFSNSRSEMNVSTLELGDSALYLCASGGLAGGYNEQFFGPGTRLTVL.

The chain carries TRBV5-1 and TRBJ2-1, with TRBD2 as a possible D gene (6 bases). CDR1 and CDR2 (germline): SGHRS, YFSETQ. This CDR3 is built from 15 residues. V dropped 4 bases and J dropped 5 bases, with 16 bases sitting between them. This chain's CDR3 is CASSPSGLAHNEQFF. The CDR3 DNA reads as TGCGCCAGCAGCCCATCGGGGCTAGCGCACAATGAGCAGTTCTTC.

The rearrangement links TRBV27 to TRBJ1-6; the D gene is possibly TRBD1 (5 bases). This CDR3 spans 15 amino acids. In germline, CDR1 is MNHEY, CDR2 SMNVEV (reference sequence). V was clipped by 7 bases and J by 8 bases, with 18 bases between them. CDR3 protein: CASTLWGLSDSPLHF. The CDR3 DNA reads TGTGCCAGCACCTTATGGGGACTTAGTGATTCACCCCTCCACTTT.

This rearrangement joins TRBV5-1 to TRBJ1-3; no definite D call. Trimming removed 3 bases at V and 8 bases at J, with 12 bases between. Germline V gene lookup returns CDR1 SGHRS and CDR2 YFSETQ. The CDR3 consists of 13 residues. In DNA, the CDR3 is TGCGCCAGCAGCTCGGGATCCGGGGACACCATATATTTT. Its protein is CASSSGSGDTIYF.

The V call is TRBV19, the J call TRBJ1-5; tentatively, D is TRBD1 (6 bases). This CDR3 spans 14 amino acids. The V and J ends lost 4 bases and 11 bases respectively, with 18 bases between them. CDR1 and CDR2 from the germline V gene are LNHDA and SQIVND (reference sequence). In DNA form, the CDR3 reads TGTGCCAGTAGTAACGCCGGGACAAAATTTGCCCAGCATTTT. Amino acid sequence: CASSNAGTKFAQHF.

The chain combines TRBV5-1 with TRBJ2-1; D ambiguous. The germline CDR1 and CDR2 sequences are SGHRS and YFSETQ. The CDR3 runs to 13 residues. V was clipped by 4 bases and J by 4 bases, with 9 bases between them. The DNA of the CDR3 is TGCGCCAGCAGCATCGAGAAGTACAATGAGCAGTTCTTC. The encoded protein is CASSIEKYNEQFF.

In its sample, this clone was seen a few times. The chain is built from TRBV18 and TRBJ1-1; 7 bases fit TRBD1. There are 14 residues in the CDR3. Per the germline V gene, CDR1 is KGHSH and CDR2 is LQKENI. V was clipped by 4 bases and J by 2 bases; unmatched bases: 4. The CDR3 DNA sequence: TGTGCCAGCTCACGAGACAGGGCCAACACTGAAGCTTTCTTT. This sequence encodes CASSRDRANTEAFF.

The rearrangement links TRBV28 to TRBJ1-4, with 11 positions matching TRBD1. V gave up 11 bases and J gave up 0 bases; unmatched junction bases: 5. The CDR3 contains 15 residues. The germline V gene encodes CDR1 MDHEN and CDR2 SYDVKM. The CDR3 is CAAGQGAATNEKLFF. The CDR3 DNA reads TGTGCCGCAGGACAGGGGGCTGCAACTAATGAAAAACTGTTTTTT.

The chain has TRBV3-1 (or the pseudogene TRBV3-2) and TRBJ1-1; D unclear. The CDR3 has 14 amino acids. V lost 1 base, J lost 3 bases, and 9 bases lay in between. Germline-derived CDR1 and CDR2 are LGHDT and YNNKEL (reference sequence). In DNA form, the CDR3 reads TGTGCCAGCAGCCAAGGCGGTGTATACACTGAAGCTTTCTTT. Amino acids: CASSQGGVYTEAFF.

The chain carries TRBV11-1 and TRBJ1-6; D is unclear. The CDR3 spans 15 residues. CDR1 and CDR2 (germline): SGHAT, FQDESV (reference sequence). V was clipped by 1 base and J by 4 bases, with 8 bases between them. The CDR3 DNA reads as TGTGCCAGCAGCTTAGGCCGCGGTTATAATTCACCCCTCCACTTT. This translates into CASSLGRGYNSPLHF.

The count of this clone is one. Other DNA sequences in the sample encode the same CDR3. The V and J genes are TRBV5-1 and TRBJ1-5; 7 bases line up with TRBD1. Trimming took 0 bases from V and 6 from J; bases not matched to a gene: 3. This CDR3 contains 14 residues. The germline CDR1 and CDR2 sequences are SGHRS and YFSETQ. CDR3 sequence reads: CASSLGQGGQPQHF. The CDR3 nucleotides read TGCGCCAGCAGCTTGGGACAGGGAGGTCAGCCCCAGCATTTT.

CDR3 region: CATSDYPSDGTYEQYF. In nucleotides, the CDR3 is TGTGCCACCAGTGATTATCCATCCGACGGGACCTACGAGCAGTACTTC. The rearrangement links TRBV24-1 to TRBJ2-7; D may be TRBD2 (5 bases). Germline V lookup: CDR1 KGHDR, CDR2 SFDVKD. Between the trimmed V and J ends, which lost 2 bases and 2 bases, there was a span of 15 bases. The CDR3 is made up of 16 amino acids.

This rearrangement joins TRBV11-1 to TRBJ2-7; TRBD1 is a possible D gene (6 bases). V gave up 1 base and J gave up 3 bases, with 7 bases separating them. Germline V gene data show CDR1 as SGHAT and CDR2 as FQDESV (reference sequence). The CDR3 sequence is 13 residues long. The CDR3, as DNA: TGTGCCAGCAGCTTAGGACAGGTCTACGAGCAGTACTTC. This sequence encodes CASSLGQVYEQYF.

The genes are TRBV4-2 and TRBJ2-5; 10 bases fit TRBD1. This CDR3 is 16 amino acids long. V shed 1 base, J shed 1 base, and the junction held 3 bases outside the gene matches. CDR1 LGHNA and CDR2 YNFKEQ come from the germline V gene. Here the CDR3 reads CASSQGGTGVQETQYF. CDR3 in DNA: TGTGCCAGCAGCCAAGGCGGGACAGGGGTCCAAGAGACCCAGTACTTC.

This rearrangement joins TRBV6-1 to TRBJ2-7; maybe TRBD1 (5 bases). The V gene lost 1 base and the J gene lost 4 bases, with 14 bases spanning the gap. Germline values: CDR1 MNHNS, CDR2 SASEGT. The CDR3 length is 15 residues. In DNA form, the CDR3 reads TGTGCCAGCAGTGAAGTGGACACCGTGGGGTACGAGCAGTACTTC. Its translation: CASSEVDTVGYEQYF.

The V gene is TRBV27, the J gene TRBJ2-7; D remains unclear. Germline values: CDR1 MNHEY, CDR2 SMNVEV (reference sequence). V was pared by 6 bases and J by 2 bases, with 20 bases between. This CDR3 spans 16 amino acids. The CDR3 nucleotides are TGTGCCAGCAGCCGAGTCCGGTCCACTTTTACCTACGAGCAGTACTTC. Protein sequence: CASSRVRSTFTYEQYF.

J is TRBJ2-3 and V is TRBV5-1; the match to TRBD2 covers 7 bases. CDR1 and CDR2 from the germline V gene are SGHRS and YFSETQ. This CDR3 has 15 residues. V gave up 2 bases and J gave up 2 bases; unmatched junction bases: 5. The CDR3 coding sequence is TGCGCCAGCAGCTTTATCCGGGGGGACACAGATACGCAGTATTTT. Amino acid sequence: CASSFIRGDTDTQYF.

The rearrangement links TRBV29-1 to TRBJ2-5; TRBD2 might be the D (7 bases). From germline, CDR1 is SQVTM and CDR2 ANQGSEA. This CDR3 spans 14 amino acids. Trimming removed 4 bases at V and 2 bases at J, with 14 bases between. This CDR3 reads CSVAVGGGQETQYF. The DNA for the CDR3 is TGCAGCGTTGCTGTAGGGGGGGGACAAGAGACCCAGTACTTC.

The chain couples TRBV5-1 to TRBJ2-7; D possibly corresponds to TRBD2 (6 bases). The V gene lost 5 bases and the J gene lost 0 bases, with 12 bases spanning the gap. This CDR3 is built from 14 residues. The germline V gene encodes CDR1 SGHRS and CDR2 YFSETQ. CDR3 amino acids: CASSQQTSSYEQYF. The DNA for the CDR3 is TGCGCCAGCAGTCAACAGACTAGCTCCTACGAGCAGTACTTC.

This chain uses TRBV5-1 with TRBJ2-7, with D tentatively TRBD1 (5 bases). The CDR3 loop spans 14 amino acids. V lost 1 base to trimming and J lost 3 bases, with 11 bases between them. Germline CDR1 reads SGHRS; CDR2 reads YFSETQ. DNA of the CDR3: TGCGCCAGCAGCTTGCAGGGCTCAAGCTACGAGCAGTACTTC. Translation: CASSLQGSSYEQYF.

The chain uses TRBV12-3 or TRBV12-4 and TRBJ1-2, with a possible D match to TRBD1 (6 bases). This CDR3 has 13 amino acids. V lost 8 bases and J lost 8, with 18 bases in between. CDR3: CASVGGGAYGYTF. CDR3 coding DNA: TGTGCCAGCGTCGGGGGGGGCGCGTACGGCTACACCTTC.

The chain has TRBV27 and TRBJ1-2; D is undetermined. The CDR3 loop spans 14 amino acids. Germline V gene sequence: CDR1 MNHEY, CDR2 SMNVEV (reference sequence). The V and J ends lost 5 bases and 3 bases respectively, with 13 bases between them. CDR3 DNA: TGTGCCAGCAGTCCAGGTCAGTCAGACTATGGCTACACCTTC. This gives the protein CASSPGQSDYGYTF.

This chain uses TRBV7-3 with TRBJ1-1, with TRBD1 as a possible D gene (6 bases). The CDR3 is made up of 15 amino acids. The V gene lost 5 bases and the J gene lost 4 bases, with 17 bases spanning the gap. Germline CDR1 SGHTA, CDR2 FQGTGA. CDR3 residues: CASSSYGGSVTEAFF. The CDR3 DNA is TGTGCCAGCAGCAGTTATGGGGGCTCGGTCACTGAAGCTTTCTTT.

This clone was recorded once. The gene calls are TRBV5-6 and TRBJ1-5, with D unclear. The CDR3 length is 16 residues. Germline V gene data show CDR1 as SGHDT and CDR2 as YYEEEE. V was shortened by 2 bases and J by 6 bases, with 18 bases between the two germline ends. CDR3 DNA sequence: TGTGCCAGCAGCTTTGGTACGGGGAGCCCAGTTCAGCCCCAGCATTTT. It is translated as CASSFGTGSPVQPQHF.

This clone was observed a few times. The V call is TRBV4-1, the J call TRBJ2-7; 10 nucleotides align to TRBD2. The J segment lost 2 bases and the V segment lost 1 base, leaving 5 bases of the junction unmatched. Germline V gene sequence: CDR1 MGHRA, CDR2 YSYEKL. This CDR3 contains 16 residues. The DNA for the CDR3 is TGCGCCAGCAGCCAAGGAAGTGGACTAGCGGCCTACGAGCAGTACTTC. Translating it yields CASSQGSGLAAYEQYF.

The CDR3 DNA follows: TGTGCCAGCAGCGCGGGAGCCCACCAAGAGACCCAGTACTTC. Encoded protein: CASSAGAHQETQYF. The chain employs TRBV9 and TRBJ2-5, with a possible D match to TRBD2 (6 bases). The germline CDR1 and CDR2 sequences are SGDLS and YYNGEE. Trimming shortened V by 3 bases and J by 0 bases, and 9 bases separated the two germline ends. The CDR3 runs 14 residues.

V usage is TRBV27 and J usage is TRBJ2-7; D may be TRBD2 (5 bases). The CDR3 covers 14 residues. Trimming took 7 bases from V and 7 from J, leaving 20 bases between them. From germline, CDR1 is MNHEY and CDR2 SMNVEV (reference sequence). CDR3 coding DNA: TGTGCCAGCAAAGGGAGCGCTTTAAATATGGAGCAGTACTTC. Translated, it gives CASKGSALNMEQYF.

The chain has TRBV6-2 or TRBV6-3 and TRBJ1-1; possibly TRBD1 for D (5 bases). Trimming shortened V by 3 bases and J by 4 bases, and 15 bases separated the two germline ends. The CDR3 has 15 amino acids. CDR1 is MNHEY, CDR2 SVGEGT, per germline. The CDR3 nucleotides read TGTGCCAGCAGTTATGGGAGGGGTTTGACCACTGAAGCTTTCTTT. As protein: CASSYGRGLTTEAFF.

The genes are TRBV28 and TRBJ1-1; possible D gene TRBD1, 5 bases. The ends were cut back, 6 bases at V and 4 bases at J, with 18 bases in the middle. The CDR3 sequence is 15 residues long. Germline-derived CDR1 and CDR2 are MDHEN and SYDVKM. DNA of the CDR3: TGTGCCAGCAGGGCTCTACAGGAGATAGGCACTGAAGCTTTCTTT. It yields the protein CASRALQEIGTEAFF.